The entry below describes one T cell receptor beta chain. The method was immunoSEQ multiplex PCR; TCRdb's version includes in-frame clones alone and lacks a portion of them. The sample records under 150,000 clones, over 75% being singletons. Germline V gene lookup returns CDR1 MNHEY and CDR2 SVGAGI. The CDR3 consists of 16 residues. Trimming cost V 4 bases and J 1 base; bases outside gene matches: 6. This sample is part of a study of control samples from healthy donors and cancer patients. Material: blood. V is TRBV6-5 and J is TRBJ2-5, with TRBD2 matching over 10 bases. The sequence came from a man between 40 and 49 years old in good health. The CDR3 protein is CASSSSGGVRQETQYF. As DNA, the CDR3 is TGTGCCAGCAGTTCCAGCGGGGGGGTTCGCCAAGAGACCCAGTACTTC.